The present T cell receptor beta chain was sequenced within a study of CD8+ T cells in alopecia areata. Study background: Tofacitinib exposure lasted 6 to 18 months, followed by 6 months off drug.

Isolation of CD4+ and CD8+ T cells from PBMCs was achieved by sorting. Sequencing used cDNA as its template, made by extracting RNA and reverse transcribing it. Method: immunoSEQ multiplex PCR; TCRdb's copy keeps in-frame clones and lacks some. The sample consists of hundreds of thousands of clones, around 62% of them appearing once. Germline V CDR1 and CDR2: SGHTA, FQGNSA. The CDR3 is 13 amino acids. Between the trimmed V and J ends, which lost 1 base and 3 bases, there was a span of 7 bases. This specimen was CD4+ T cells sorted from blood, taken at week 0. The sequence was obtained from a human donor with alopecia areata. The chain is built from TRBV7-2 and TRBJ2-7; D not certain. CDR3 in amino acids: CASSLGPSYEQYF. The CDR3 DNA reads TGTGCCAGCAGCTTAGGGCCGAGCTACGAGCAGTACTTC.